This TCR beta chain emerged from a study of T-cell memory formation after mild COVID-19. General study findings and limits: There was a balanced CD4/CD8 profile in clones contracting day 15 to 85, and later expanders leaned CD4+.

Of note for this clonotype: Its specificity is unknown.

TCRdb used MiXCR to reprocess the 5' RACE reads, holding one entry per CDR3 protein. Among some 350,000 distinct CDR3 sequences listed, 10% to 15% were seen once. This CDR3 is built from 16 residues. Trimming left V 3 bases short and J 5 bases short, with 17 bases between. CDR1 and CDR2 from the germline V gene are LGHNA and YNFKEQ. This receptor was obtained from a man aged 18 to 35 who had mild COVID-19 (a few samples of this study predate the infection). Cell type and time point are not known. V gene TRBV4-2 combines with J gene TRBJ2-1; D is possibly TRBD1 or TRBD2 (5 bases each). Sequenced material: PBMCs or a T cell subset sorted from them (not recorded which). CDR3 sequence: CASSQLPDEGHNEQFF. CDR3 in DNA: TGTGCCAGCAGCCAGCTCCCAGACGAGGGGCACAATGAGCAGTTCTTC.